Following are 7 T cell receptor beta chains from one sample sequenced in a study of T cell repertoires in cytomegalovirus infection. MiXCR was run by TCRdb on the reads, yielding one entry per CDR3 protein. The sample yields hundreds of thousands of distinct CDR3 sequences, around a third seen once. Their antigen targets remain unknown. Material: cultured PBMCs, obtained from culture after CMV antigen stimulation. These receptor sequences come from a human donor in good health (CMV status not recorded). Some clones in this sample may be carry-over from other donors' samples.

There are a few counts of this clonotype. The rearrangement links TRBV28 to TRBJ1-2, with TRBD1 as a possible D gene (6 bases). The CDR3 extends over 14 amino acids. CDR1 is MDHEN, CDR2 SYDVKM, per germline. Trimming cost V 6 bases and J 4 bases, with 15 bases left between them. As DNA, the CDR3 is TGTGCCAGCAGACCGTCTTTGACAGGCTATGGCTACACCTTC. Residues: CASRPSLTGYGYTF.

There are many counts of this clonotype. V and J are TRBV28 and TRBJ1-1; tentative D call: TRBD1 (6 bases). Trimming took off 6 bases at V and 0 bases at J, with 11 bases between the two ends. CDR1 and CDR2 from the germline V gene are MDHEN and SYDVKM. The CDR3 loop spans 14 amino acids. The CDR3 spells CASRSGTMNTEAFF. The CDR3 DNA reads TGTGCCAGCAGATCCGGGACAATGAACACTGAAGCTTTCTTT.

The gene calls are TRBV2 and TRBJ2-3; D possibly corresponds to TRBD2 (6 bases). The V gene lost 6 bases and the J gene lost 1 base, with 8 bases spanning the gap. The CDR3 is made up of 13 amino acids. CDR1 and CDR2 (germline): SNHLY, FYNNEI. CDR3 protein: CASRASGTDTQYF. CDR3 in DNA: TGTGCCAGCAGGGCTAGCGGCACAGATACGCAGTATTTT.

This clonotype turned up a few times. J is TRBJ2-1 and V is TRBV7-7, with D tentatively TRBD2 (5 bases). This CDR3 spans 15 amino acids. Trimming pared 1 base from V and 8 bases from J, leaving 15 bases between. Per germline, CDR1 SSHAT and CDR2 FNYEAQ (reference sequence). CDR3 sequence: CASSLGSSGIDEQFF. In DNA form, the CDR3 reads TGTGCCAGCAGCTTAGGTTCGTCGGGGATCGATGAGCAGTTCTTC.

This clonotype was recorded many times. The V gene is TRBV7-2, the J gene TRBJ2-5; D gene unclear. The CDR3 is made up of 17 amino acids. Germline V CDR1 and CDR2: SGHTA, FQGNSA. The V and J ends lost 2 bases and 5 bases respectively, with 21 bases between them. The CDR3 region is CASSLPSTRSRRETQYF. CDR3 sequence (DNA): TGTGCCAGCAGCTTACCTTCCACTCGGTCCAGGCGGGAGACCCAGTACTTC.

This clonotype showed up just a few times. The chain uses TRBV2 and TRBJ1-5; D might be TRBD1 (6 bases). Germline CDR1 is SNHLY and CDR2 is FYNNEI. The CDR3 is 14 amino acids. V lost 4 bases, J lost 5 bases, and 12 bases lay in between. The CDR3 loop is CASSGTARDQPQHF. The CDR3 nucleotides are TGTGCCAGCAGTGGGACAGCGAGAGATCAGCCCCAGCATTTT.

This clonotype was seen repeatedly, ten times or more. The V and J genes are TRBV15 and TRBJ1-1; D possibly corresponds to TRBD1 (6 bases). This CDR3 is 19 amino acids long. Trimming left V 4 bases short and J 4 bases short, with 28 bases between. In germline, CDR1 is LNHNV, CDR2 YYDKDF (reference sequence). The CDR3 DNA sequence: TGTGCCACCAGCACAGCGGACTTGGACAGCTTCATAGCTGGCACTGAAGCTTTCTTT. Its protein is CATSTADLDSFIAGTEAFF.